What follows are 23 T cell receptor beta chains derived from one specimen sequenced in a study of shared clonotypes between healthy human individuals. Using immunoSEQ multiplex PCR, the repertoire was profiled, and TCRdb retains in-frame clones only, with some absent. The sample gives about 2.3 million clones, just over 90% of which show up once; around 0.4% is in the top ten. Sequencing input: naive CD4+ T cells from PBMCs. Documented subset: CD45RA+ positively selected. The receptor source for this set is a young man in good health. Some clones in this sample may be carry-over from other donors' samples.

The rearrangement uses TRBV30 and TRBJ2-7, with 8 bases lining up with TRBD1. The V segment lost 3 bases and the J segment 2 bases; nucleotides outside the gene matches: 6. CDR1 GTSNPN and CDR2 SVGIG come from the germline V gene (reference sequence). The CDR3 is made up of 14 amino acids. In nucleotides, the CDR3 is TGTGCCTGGAGACCGACAGGGGTCACCTACGAGCAGTACTTC. Its translation is CAWRPTGVTYEQYF.

CDR3 in amino acids: CASSDPDRPKEKLFF. DNA for the CDR3: TGTGCCAGCAGTGACCCCGACAGGCCCAAGGAAAAACTGTTTTTT. This chain joins TRBV6-1 and TRBJ1-4, with D maybe TRBD1 (6 bases). The ends were cut back, 3 bases at V and 8 bases at J, with 16 bases in the middle. The CDR3 is made up of 15 amino acids. Germline CDR1 MNHNS, CDR2 SASEGT.

The rearrangement uses TRBV7-9 and TRBJ2-7; no firm D call. This CDR3 has 14 amino acids. Germline CDR1 and CDR2: SEHNR and FQNEAQ (reference sequence). The V and J ends lost 1 base and 4 bases respectively, with 11 bases between them. CDR3 region: CASSLGSLGYEQYF. The CDR3 region has the DNA TGTGCCAGCAGCTTAGGCAGCCTAGGGTACGAGCAGTACTTC.

The V call is TRBV5-4, the J call TRBJ2-5; 14 positions agree with TRBD2. Trimming removed 1 base from V and 4 bases from J; junction bases left unmatched: 15. The CDR3 runs to 20 residues. Germline CDR1 SGHNT, CDR2 YYREEE (reference sequence). CDR3 bases: TGTGCCAGCAGCTTGCTCTCGGGACTAGCGGGAGAGGGTGTGCGAGAGACCCAGTACTTC. As protein: CASSLLSGLAGEGVRETQYF. The full variable domain, rest sourced from reference TRBV5-4 and TRBJ2-5, is ETGVTQSPTHLIKTRGQQVTLRCSSQSGHNTVSWYQQALGQGPQFIFQYYREEENGRGNFPPRFSGLQFPNYSSELNVNALELDDSALYLCASSLLSGLAGEGVRETQYFGPGTRLLVL.

This clone occurred once. CDR3 coding DNA: TGTGCCAGCAGCGAAAGCCACGGGGCTGTCAATCAGCCCCAGCATTTT. It encodes CASSESHGAVNQPQHF. This rearrangement joins TRBV7-8 to TRBJ1-5; the D gene is possibly TRBD1 (5 bases). Germline V gene lookup returns CDR1 SGHVS and CDR2 FQNEAQ. Trimming removed 5 bases from V and 3 bases from J, with 17 bases in between. This CDR3 has 16 amino acids.

J is TRBJ1-1 and V is TRBV29-1; D is unresolved. Trimming stripped 8 bases from V and 0 bases from J, with 13 bases between. Looked up from germline, CDR1 is SQVTM and CDR2 is ANQGSEA. This CDR3 has 13 amino acids. CDR3 nucleotide sequence: TGCAGCTCGGCGACAACTCTGAACACTGAAGCTTTCTTT. This codes for CSSATTLNTEAFF. Full variable domain (remainder filled in from reference TRBV29-1 and TRBJ1-1): SAVISQKPSRDICQRGTSLTIQCQVDSQVTMMFWYRQQPGQSLTLIATANQGSEATYESGFVIDKFPISRPNLTFSTLTVSNMSPEDSSIYLCSSATTLNTEAFFGQGTRLTVV.

V and J are TRBV27 and TRBJ1-4, with D uncertain. Trimming took 3 bases from V and 8 from J, leaving 13 bases between them. CDR3 length: 14 residues. Germline V CDR1 and CDR2: MNHEY, SMNVEV (reference sequence). Here the CDR3 DNA reads TGTGCCAGCAGTTTTGACTACCGGGGAGAAAAACTGTTTTTT. Translation gives CASSFDYRGEKLFF.

The V gene is TRBV28, the J gene TRBJ2-7; D is unresolved. The V end was cut by 2 bases, the J end by 4 bases, with 15 bases between. CDR1 and CDR2 (germline): MDHEN, SYDVKM. The CDR3 totals 15 residues. CDR3 DNA sequence: TGTGCCAGCAGTTTAGGTGGGGATCATCGTTACGAGCAGTACTTC. Translating it yields CASSLGGDHRYEQYF.

As regards this clone: Other DNA sequences in the same sample also yield this CDR3. V and J are TRBV28 and TRBJ1-5; no firm D call. Trimming pared 2 bases from V and 7 bases from J, leaving 6 bases between. The CDR3 length is 12 residues. CDR1 MDHEN and CDR2 SYDVKM come from the germline V gene. Here the CDR3 DNA reads TGTGCCAGCAGTTTAACGGGCCAGCCCCAGCATTTT. Its protein is CASSLTGQPQHF.

This chain connects TRBV28 to TRBJ1-2; 7 bases align to TRBD1. Losses at the gene ends were 1 base for V and 4 bases for J; bases not matched to a gene: 3. The CDR3 runs 14 residues. CDR1 and CDR2 from the germline V gene are MDHEN and SYDVKM. The CDR3 nucleotides are TGTGCCAGCAGTTTATTAGGGACAGTCTATGGCTACACCTTC. Amino acid sequence: CASSLLGTVYGYTF.

The genes are TRBV27 and TRBJ1-2; D call uncertain. The CDR3 runs to 13 residues. Germline V gives CDR1 MNHEY, CDR2 SMNVEV (reference sequence). V lost 8 bases and J lost 4, with 14 bases in between. DNA of the CDR3: TGTGCCAGCGGGATAGGTTTTTCCTATGGCTACACCTTC. Protein product: CASGIGFSYGYTF.

This clone appeared once. V gene TRBV30 combines with J gene TRBJ1-2; D may be TRBD1 (5 bases). The CDR3 has 12 residues. Trimming left V 7 bases short and J 3 bases short, with 12 bases between. The germline gives CDR1 GTSNPN, CDR2 SVGIG (reference sequence). The CDR3 protein is CASGLGDYGYTF. The CDR3 nucleotides are TGTGCCTCTGGACTGGGGGACTATGGCTACACCTTC.

The rearrangement joins TRBV9 to TRBJ2-3; 14 bases map to TRBD2. Trimming at V came to 0 bases and at J to 2 bases, leaving 5 bases not matched to a gene. The CDR3 is made up of 18 amino acids. The germline CDR1 and CDR2 sequences are SGDLS and YYNGEE. The CDR3 sequence: CASSVGGLAGGVTDTQYF. In DNA, the CDR3 is TGTGCCAGCAGCGTAGGCGGACTAGCGGGAGGAGTCACAGATACGCAGTATTTT.

This chain connects TRBV10-1 to TRBJ2-1; D is perhaps TRBD2 (6 bases). Germline CDR1 WNHNN, CDR2 SYGVQD (reference sequence). The CDR3 has 15 residues. V dropped 5 bases and J dropped 0 bases, with 11 bases sitting between them. The CDR3 reads CASSMAGSSYNEQFF. DNA of the CDR3: TGCGCCAGCAGTATGGCGGGGAGCTCCTACAATGAGCAGTTCTTC.

The sample holds a few counts of this clone. The sample holds other DNA sequences that translate to the same CDR3. The rearrangement joins TRBV5-1 to TRBJ2-1, with 9 bases aligning to TRBD2. This CDR3 comprises 15 residues. J was trimmed by 3 bases and V by 0 bases; bases with no gene match: 1. Looked up from germline, CDR1 is SGHRS and CDR2 is YFSETQ. CDR3 loop: CASSLVAGVYNEQFF. The CDR3 DNA reads as TGCGCCAGCAGCTTGGTAGCGGGAGTCTACAATGAGCAGTTCTTC.

This clone has a single count. V usage is TRBV6-1 and J usage is TRBJ2-1, with 11 bases fitting TRBD1. Germline loops: CDR1 MNHNS, CDR2 SASEGT. This CDR3 is built from 15 residues. Trimming removed 7 bases from V and 8 bases from J; junction bases left unmatched: 10. The CDR3 DNA is TGTGCCAGCAACCCTCGGGACAGGGGGATCTATGAGCAGTTCTTC. Amino acids: CASNPRDRGIYEQFF.

V gene TRBV5-1 combines with J gene TRBJ2-1; TRBD2 aligns across 8 bases. The V and J ends lost 1 base and 7 bases, in that order; junction bases with no gene match: 4. This CDR3 region has 14 residues. Germline-derived CDR1 and CDR2 are SGHRS and YFSETQ. CDR3 in DNA: TGCGCCAGCAGCTTGATCGGGAGGGGGAATGAGCAGTTCTTC. It translates to CASSLIGRGNEQFF.

The V and J genes are TRBV19 and TRBJ2-6; 7 bases map to TRBD1. The germline CDR1 and CDR2 sequences are LNHDA and SQIVND (reference sequence). After removal of 4 bases from V and 2 bases from J, the junction contained 2 bases not matched to a gene. The CDR3 extends over 15 amino acids. The CDR3 region is CASSNTGAGANVLTF. CDR3 sequence (DNA): TGTGCCAGTAGTAATACAGGGGCTGGGGCCAACGTCCTGACTTTC. Variable domain in full (rest from reference TRBV19 and TRBJ2-6): DGGITQSPKYLFRKEGQNVTLSCEQNLNHDAMYWYRQDPGQGLRLIYYSQIVNDFQKGDIAEGYSVSREKKESFPLTVTSAQKNPTAFYLCASSNTGAGANVLTFGAGSRLTVL.

This chain connects TRBV5-1 to TRBJ2-5; D gene ambiguous. Deletions cut 3 bases from V and 3 bases from J, with 12 bases between. Germline loops: CDR1 SGHRS, CDR2 YFSETQ. The length of the CDR3 is 14 residues. CDR3 sequence reads: CASSSSYGEETQYF. Written as DNA, the CDR3 is TGCGCCAGCAGCTCCAGTTATGGGGAAGAGACCCAGTACTTC.

The rearrangement joins TRBV5-1 to TRBJ2-1; D unresolved. Germline V CDR1 and CDR2: SGHRS, YFSETQ. The CDR3 has 13 amino acids. V lost 0 bases to trimming and J lost 8 bases, with 9 bases between them. CDR3 in DNA: TGCGCCAGCAGCTTGGTCGCGCTGGATGAGCAGTTCTTC. Residues: CASSLVALDEQFF.

A note on this clone: The sample carries other DNA sequences with the same CDR3. J is TRBJ1-2 and V is TRBV7-9, with D perhaps TRBD1 (5 bases). Germline V gives CDR1 SEHNR, CDR2 FQNEAQ (reference sequence). The CDR3 sequence is 14 residues long. Trimming took 3 bases from V and 3 from J, leaving 11 bases between them. CDR3 residues: CASSLRGTDYGYTF. In nucleotides, the CDR3 is TGTGCCAGCAGCTTGAGGGGCACGGACTATGGCTACACCTTC.

V gene TRBV7-2 combines with J gene TRBJ2-5; D gene uncertain. The DNA end favors TRBJ2-7, so the J call may be wrong. The germline V gene encodes CDR1 SGHTA and CDR2 FQGNSA. The CDR3 runs 12 residues. CDR3 loop: CASSRSWYEQYF. Written as DNA, the CDR3 is TGTGCCAGCAGCCGGTCGTGGTACGAGCAGTACTTC.

The rearrangement uses TRBV7-9 and TRBJ1-3, with 9 bases lining up with TRBD1. V lost 5 bases to trimming and J lost 0 bases; unmatched junction nucleotides: 5. Germline values: CDR1 SEHNR, CDR2 FQNEAQ (reference sequence). CDR3 size: 16 residues. CDR3 in amino acids: CASSKRDRDSGNTIYF. DNA for the CDR3: TGTGCCAGCAGCAAGCGGGACAGGGACTCTGGAAACACCATATATTTT.